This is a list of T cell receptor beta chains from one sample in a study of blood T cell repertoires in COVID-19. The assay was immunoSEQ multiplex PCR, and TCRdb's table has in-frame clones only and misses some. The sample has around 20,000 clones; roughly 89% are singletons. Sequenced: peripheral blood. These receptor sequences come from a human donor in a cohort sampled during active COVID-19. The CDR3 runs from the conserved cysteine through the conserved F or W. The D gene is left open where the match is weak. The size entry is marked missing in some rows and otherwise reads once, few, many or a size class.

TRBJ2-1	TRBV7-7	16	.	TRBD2	CASSLTSGGSYNEQFF	TGTGCCAGCAGCTTGACTAGCGGGGGATCCTACAATGAGCAGTTCTTC
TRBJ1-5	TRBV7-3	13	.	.	CASSLEGGQPQHF	TGTGCCAGCAGCTTAGAGGGCGGTCAGCCCCAGCATTTT
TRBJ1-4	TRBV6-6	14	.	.	CASSTIRPEEKLFF	TGTGCCAGCAGTACCATACGGCCGGAGGAAAAACTGTTTTTT
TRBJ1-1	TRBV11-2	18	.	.	CASSLGRGFTGRDTEAFF	TGTGCCAGCAGCTTAGGCCGAGGGTTTACAGGGAGGGACACTGAAGCTTTCTTT
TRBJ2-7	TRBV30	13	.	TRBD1	CNEGKQGASEQYF	TGTAACGAGGGGAAACAGGGGGCGTCCGAGCAGTACTTC
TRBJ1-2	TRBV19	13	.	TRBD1	CASSMGQGGGYTF	TGTGCCAGTAGTATGGGACAGGGAGGCGGCTACACCTTC
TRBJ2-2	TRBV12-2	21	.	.	CASRHPPGLAGHTTNTGELFF	TGTGCAAGTCGCCATCCGCCGGGACTAGCGGGACATACGACGAACACCGGGGAGCTGTTTTTT
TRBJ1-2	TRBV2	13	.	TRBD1	CATVQGTNYGYTF	TGTGCCACCGTACAGGGGACTAACTATGGCTACACCTTC
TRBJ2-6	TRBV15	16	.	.	CATNPYSPSGANVLTF	TGTGCCACCAATCCCTATTCCCCCTCTGGGGCCAACGTCCTGACTTTC
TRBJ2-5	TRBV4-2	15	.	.	CASSHPSDTEETQYF	TGTGCCAGCAGCCACCCCTCGGACACCGAAGAGACCCAGTACTTC
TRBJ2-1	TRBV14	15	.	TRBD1	CASSQGDRFYNEQFF	TGTGCCAGCAGCCAAGGGGACAGATTCTACAATGAGCAGTTCTTC
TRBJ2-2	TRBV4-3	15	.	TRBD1	CASSPDRVRTGELFF	TGCGCCAGCAGCCCCGACAGGGTTCGAACCGGGGAGCTGTTTTTT
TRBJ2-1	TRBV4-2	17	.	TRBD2	CASSQDTTSGQYNEQFF	TGTGCCAGCAGCCAAGATACAACTAGCGGGCAATACAATGAGCAGTTCTTC
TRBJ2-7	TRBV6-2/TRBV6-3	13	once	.	CASSYGTGYEQYF	TGTGCCAGCAGTTACGGGACTGGCTACGAGCAGTACTTC
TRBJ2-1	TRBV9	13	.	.	CASSAYSGNEQFF	TGTGCCAGCAGCGCCTATAGCGGCAATGAGCAGTTCTTC
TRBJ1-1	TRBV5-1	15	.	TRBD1	CASRTGTGMNTEAFF	TGCGCCAGCCGGACCGGGACAGGGATGAACACTGAAGCTTTCTTT
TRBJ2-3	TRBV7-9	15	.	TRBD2	CASSRTSGSTDTQYF	TGTGCCAGCAGCCGAACTAGCGGGAGTACAGATACGCAGTATTTT
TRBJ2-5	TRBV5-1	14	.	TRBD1	CASSPGQGQETQYF	TGCGCCAGCAGCCCCGGACAGGGCCAGGAGACCCAGTACTTC
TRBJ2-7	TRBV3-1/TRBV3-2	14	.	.	CASSFDSLTYEQYF	TGTGCCAGCTCCTTCGACAGCCTAACCTACGAGCAGTACTTC
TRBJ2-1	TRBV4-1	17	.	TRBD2	CASSQDRGTSGRVEQFF	TGCGCCAGCAGCCAAGATCGTGGGACTAGCGGGAGAGTTGAGCAGTTCTTC
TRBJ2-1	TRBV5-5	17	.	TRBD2	CASSLSSGYFSYNEQFF	TGTGCCAGCAGCTTGTCTAGCGGCTACTTCTCCTACAATGAGCAGTTCTTC
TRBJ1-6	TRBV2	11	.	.	CASTNNSPLHF	TGTGCCAGCACCAATAATTCACCCCTCCACTTT
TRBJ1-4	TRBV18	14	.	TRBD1	CASSPGQGREKLFF	TGTGCCAGCTCCCCGGGACAGGGACGGGAAAAACTGTTTTTT
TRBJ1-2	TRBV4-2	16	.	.	CASSQERLGQTYGYTF	TGTGCCAGCAGCCAAGAGAGACTTGGACAGACCTATGGCTACACCTTC
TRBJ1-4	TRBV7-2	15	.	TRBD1	CASSTQTGLNEKLFF	TGTGCCAGCAGCACCCAGACAGGGTTAAATGAAAAACTGTTTTTT
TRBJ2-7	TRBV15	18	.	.	CATSRDLLRGASAYEQYF	TGTGCCACCAGCAGAGATCTTCTTCGGGGGGCCTCCGCGTACGAGCAGTACTTC
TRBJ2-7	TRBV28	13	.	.	CASSFLDSYEQYF	TGTGCCAGCAGTTTTCTGGACAGCTACGAGCAGTACTTC
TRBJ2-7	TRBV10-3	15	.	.	CAISESRDSLLEQYF	TGTGCCATCAGTGAGTCAAGGGACTCCCTGCTAGAGCAGTACTTC
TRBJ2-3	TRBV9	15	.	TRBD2	CASSPGLVGVDTQYF	TGTGCCAGCAGCCCGGGACTAGTAGGGGTTGATACGCAGTATTTT
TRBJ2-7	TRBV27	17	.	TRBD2	CASSLTPGTSGRYEQYF	TGTGCCAGCAGTTTAACCCCGGGGACTAGCGGGAGGTACGAGCAGTACTTC
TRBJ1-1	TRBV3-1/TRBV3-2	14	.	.	CASSQDQANTEAFF	TGTGCCAGCAGCCAAGATCAAGCGAACACTGAAGCTTTCTTT
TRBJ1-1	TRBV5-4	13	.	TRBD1	CASSLDGTVEAFF	TGTGCCAGCAGCTTGGATGGGACAGTTGAAGCTTTCTTT
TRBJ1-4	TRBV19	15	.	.	CASSINGEAGEKLFF	TGTGCCAGTAGTATTAACGGGGAAGCGGGTGAAAAACTGTTTTTT
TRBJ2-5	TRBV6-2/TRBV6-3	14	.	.	CASSYGGFQETQYF	TGTGCCAGCAGTTACGGGGGCTTCCAAGAGACCCAGTACTTC
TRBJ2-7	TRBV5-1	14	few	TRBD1	CASSLDRGLYEQYF	TGCGCCAGCAGCCTGGACAGGGGGCTCTACGAGCAGTACTTC
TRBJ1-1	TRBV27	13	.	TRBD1	CASRTGENTEAFF	TGTGCCAGCAGGACAGGGGAAAACACTGAAGCTTTCTTT
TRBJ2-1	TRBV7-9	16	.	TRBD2	CASSLYVGRALNEQFF	TGTGCCAGCAGCTTATATGTCGGGAGGGCCCTCAATGAGCAGTTCTTC
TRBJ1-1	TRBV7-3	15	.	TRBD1	CASSSRTGANTEAFF	TGTGCCAGCAGCTCCCGGACAGGGGCGAACACTGAAGCTTTCTTT
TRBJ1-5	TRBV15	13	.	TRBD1	CATSKDRVQPQHF	TGTGCCACCAGCAAAGACAGGGTTCAGCCCCAGCATTTT
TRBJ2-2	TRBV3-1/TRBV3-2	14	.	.	CASSQDQNTGELFF	TGTGCCAGCAGCCAAGATCAGAACACCGGGGAGCTGTTTTTT
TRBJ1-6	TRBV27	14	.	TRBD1	CASTPMTGSSPLHF	TGTGCCAGCACCCCGATGACAGGGTCTTCACCCCTCCACTTT
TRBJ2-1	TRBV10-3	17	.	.	CAISALTASSSYNEQFF	TGTGCCATCAGTGCCTTAACTGCGAGTAGCTCCTACAATGAGCAGTTCTTC
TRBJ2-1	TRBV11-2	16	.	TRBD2	CASSLVTLAGNNEQFF	TGTGCCAGCAGCTTAGTCACACTAGCGGGGAACAATGAGCAGTTCTTC
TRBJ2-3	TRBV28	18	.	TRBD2	CASSSGTSGRVSTDTQYF	TGTGCCAGCAGCTCCGGGACTAGCGGGAGGGTGAGCACAGATACGCAGTATTTT
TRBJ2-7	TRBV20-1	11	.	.	CSAPNFYEQYF	TGCAGTGCTCCCAATTTCTACGAGCAGTACTTC
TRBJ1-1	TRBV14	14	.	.	CASTPMGGNTEAFF	TGTGCCAGCACCCCGATGGGGGGGAACACTGAAGCTTTCTTT
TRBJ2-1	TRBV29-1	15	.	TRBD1	CSVEEGRTGGNEQFF	TGCAGCGTTGAAGAAGGTCGGACAGGCGGGAATGAGCAGTTCTTC
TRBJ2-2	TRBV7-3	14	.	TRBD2	CASSPAGTRTELFF	TGTGCCAGCAGCCCCGCAGGGACTAGGACGGAGCTGTTTTTT
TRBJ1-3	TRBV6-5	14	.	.	CASRGGGPGNTIYF	TGTGCCAGCAGGGGTGGAGGGCCTGGAAACACCATATATTTT
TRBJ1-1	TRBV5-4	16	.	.	CASSSEYGQLGAEAFF	TGTGCCAGCAGTTCGGAATACGGACAGCTTGGGGCTGAAGCTTTCTTT
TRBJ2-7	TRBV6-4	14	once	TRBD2	CASSPVAGVSEQYF	TGTGCCAGCAGTCCGGTTGCGGGAGTCTCCGAGCAGTACTTC
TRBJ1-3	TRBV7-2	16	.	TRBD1	CASSIIGTGMGNTIYF	TGTGCCAGCAGCATCATTGGGACAGGGATGGGAAACACCATATATTTT
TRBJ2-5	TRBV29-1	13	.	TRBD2	CSVSSGNQETQYF	TGCAGCGTTTCTAGCGGGAATCAAGAGACCCAGTACTTC
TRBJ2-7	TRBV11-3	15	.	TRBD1	CASSSGTALLYEQYF	TGTGCCAGCAGCTCCGGGACAGCCCTCCTCTACGAGCAGTACTTC
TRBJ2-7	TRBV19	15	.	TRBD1	CASSTAAGGTYEQYF	TGTGCCAGTAGTACTGCGGCAGGGGGAACCTACGAGCAGTACTTC
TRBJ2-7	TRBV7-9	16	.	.	CASSLAGSGVTYEQYF	TGTGCCAGCAGCTTAGCGGGTTCAGGGGTAACCTACGAGCAGTACTTC
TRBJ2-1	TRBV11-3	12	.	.	CASSRGSNEQFF	TGTGCCAGCAGTAGGGGGAGCAATGAGCAGTTCTTC